Following are 21 T cell receptor beta chains from one sample sequenced in a study of cytomegalovirus exposure and HLA in healthy donors. PCR primers comprised 60 Vbeta and 13 Jbeta primers. Produced via immunoSEQ multiplex PCR; TCRdb's table is partial and in-frame only. The table includes 80,000 to 95,000 clones, 81% detected once. Sequences were obtained from PBMCs. Receptors were obtained from a woman aged 25 to 39 in good health and CMV-seronegative.

The chain has TRBV7-9 and TRBJ2-3; D gene uncertain. Germline values: CDR1 SEHNR, CDR2 FQNEAQ (reference sequence). V lost 3 bases to trimming and J lost 0 bases, with 7 bases between them. This CDR3 is 14 amino acids long. Here the CDR3 reads CASSFTVSTDTQYF. The CDR3 DNA sequence: TGTGCCAGCAGCTTTACGGTTAGCACAGATACGCAGTATTTT.

The CDR3 spells CAWSLDTNYGYTF. CDR3 sequence (DNA): TGTGCCTGGAGTTTGGACACCAACTATGGCTACACCTTC. This chain joins TRBV30 and TRBJ1-2; a weak D match, TRBD1 (5 bases). Trimming removed 2 bases from V and 2 bases from J, with 9 bases in between. The CDR3 is 13 residues long. CDR1 and CDR2 (germline): GTSNPN, SVGIG (reference sequence).

J is TRBJ1-6 and V is TRBV5-6, with 7 bases matching TRBD1. The ends lost 2 bases at V and 8 bases at J; junction bases unmatched: 7. This CDR3 contains 15 residues. Per germline, CDR1 SGHDT and CDR2 YYEEEE. CDR3 DNA sequence: TGTGCCAGCAGCTTACTGGACAGGATGGATTCACCCCTCCACTTT. It translates to CASSLLDRMDSPLHF. The full variable domain, its missing parts supplied by reference TRBV5-6 and TRBJ1-6, is DAGVTQSPTHLIKTRGQQVTLRCSPKSGHDTVSWYQQALGQGPQFIFQYYEEEERQRGNFPDRFSGHQFPNYSSELNVNALLLGDSALYLCASSLLDRMDSPLHFGNGTRLTVT.

The rearrangement links TRBV10-2 to TRBJ2-3; 13 bases are a match to TRBD2. There are 19 residues in the CDR3. Germline-derived CDR1 and CDR2 are WSHSY and SAAADI. V was clipped by 6 bases and J by 0 bases; unmatched bases: 12. In DNA, the CDR3 is TGCGCCAGCAGGATGCCGACTAGCGGGAGGACTCCCAGCACAGATACGCAGTATTTT. Its translation: CASRMPTSGRTPSTDTQYF.

DNA for the CDR3: TGTGCCAGCAGTACCGGGACAGGGGATAACTATGGCTACACCTTC. Translating it yields CASSTGTGDNYGYTF. This sequence joins TRBV9 and TRBJ1-2, with 10 positions matching TRBD1. CDR3 length equals 15 residues. Trimming cost V 5 bases and J 1 base; bases outside gene matches: 5. Germline V gene lookup returns CDR1 SGDLS and CDR2 YYNGEE. Filled out from reference TRBV9 and TRBJ1-2, the complete variable domain reads DSGVTQTPKHLITATGQRVTLRCSPRSGDLSVYWYQQSLDQGLQFLIQYYNGEERAKGNILERFSAQQFPDLHSELNLSSLELGDSALYFCASSTGTGDNYGYTFGSGTRLTVV.

The CDR3 region is CASSPLDGYYNEQFF. Here the CDR3 DNA reads TGTGCCAGCAGTCCCCTAGACGGGTACTACAATGAGCAGTTCTTC. The chain employs TRBV28 and TRBJ2-1; no clear D. The ends were cut back, 5 bases at V and 3 bases at J, with 14 bases in the middle. This CDR3 spans 15 amino acids. CDR1 is MDHEN and CDR2 is SYDVKM in the germline V gene.

The CDR3 DNA sequence: TGTGCCAGCAGCAAAACAGACTCCTACGAGCAGTACTTC. The encoded protein is CASSKTDSYEQYF. V is TRBV7-6 and J is TRBJ2-7; the D is unclear. The germline V and J ends were trimmed by 5 bases and 0 bases, with 8 bases remaining between them. The CDR3 loop spans 13 amino acids. Germline lookup yields CDR1 SGHVS and CDR2 FNYEAQ.

V is TRBV19 and J is TRBJ2-2; the match to TRBD2 covers 7 bases. The CDR3 consists of 15 residues. Trimming took 5 bases from V and 4 from J; bases not matched to a gene: 7. CDR1 and CDR2 (germline): LNHDA, SQIVND (reference sequence). The CDR3 DNA reads as TGTGCCAGTAGTGATTGGACTAGGACCACCGGGGAGCTGTTTTTT. Its translation is CASSDWTRTTGELFF.

The chain couples TRBV6-1 to TRBJ2-3, with 8 bases identical to TRBD1. The CDR3 length is 15 residues. Germline lookup yields CDR1 MNHNS and CDR2 SASEGT. The J segment lost 3 bases and the V segment lost 2 bases, leaving 4 bases of the junction unmatched. Here the CDR3 DNA reads TGTGCCAGCAGTGAATCCACAGGGGGGACAGATACGCAGTATTTT. It codes for CASSESTGGTDTQYF.

J is TRBJ2-7 and V is TRBV5-6; 16 positions match TRBD2. The CDR3 has 18 amino acids. V dropped 4 bases and J dropped 6; count of bases not matched to a gene: 13. The germline V gene encodes CDR1 SGHDT and CDR2 YYEEEE. In nucleotides, the CDR3 is TGTGCCAGCAGCCCCCCGGGACTAGCGGGAGGGCCAAGGAGCGAGCAGTACTTC. Protein: CASSPPGLAGGPRSEQYF.

This rearrangement joins TRBV30 to TRBJ2-6; 8 bases line up with TRBD1. CDR1 and CDR2 from the germline V gene are GTSNPN and SVGIG (reference sequence). V lost 3 bases to trimming and J lost 0 bases; unmatched junction nucleotides: 10. This CDR3 spans 18 amino acids. The CDR3 loop reads CAWSPGQGRPSGANVLTF. The CDR3 nucleotides are TGTGCCTGGAGCCCCGGACAGGGCCGACCCTCTGGGGCCAACGTCCTGACTTTC.

This clone has just a few counts. The J gene is TRBJ1-5, the V gene TRBV5-5; the match to TRBD1 covers 9 bases. This CDR3 comprises 17 residues. The ends lost 8 bases at V and 3 bases at J; junction bases unmatched: 15. Per the germline V gene, CDR1 is SGHKS and CDR2 is YYEKEE (reference sequence). The CDR3 region has the DNA TGTGCCAGACTCCGGGACAGGGAAATTTTCACCAATCAGCCCCAGCATTTT. Protein sequence: CARLRDREIFTNQPQHF.

The rearrangement uses TRBV19 and TRBJ1-5; 7 nucleotides agree with TRBD1. This CDR3 comprises 14 residues. Germline-derived CDR1 and CDR2 are LNHDA and SQIVND (reference sequence). V was clipped by 6 bases and J by 6 bases; unmatched bases: 8. In DNA, the CDR3 is TGTGCCAGTAGCCCGACAGGGACTCTTCAGCCCCAGCATTTT. Translation gives CASSPTGTLQPQHF.

The gene calls are TRBV19 and TRBJ1-1, with TRBD1 matching 9 bases. V lost 3 bases and J lost 2; bases outside the gene matches: 7. Germline values: CDR1 LNHDA, CDR2 SQIVND (reference sequence). The CDR3 sequence is 16 residues long. In DNA form, the CDR3 reads TGTGCCAGTAGTATTCCCGTGACAGGGGGTAACACTGAAGCTTTCTTT. Its protein is CASSIPVTGGNTEAFF.

CDR3 DNA sequence: TGTGCCAGCAGCCCTAGCGTTACCTACGAGCAGTACTTC. It yields the protein CASSPSVTYEQYF. V is TRBV7-2 and J is TRBJ2-7, with a weak D call TRBD2 (6 bases). Trimming removed 5 bases at V and 2 bases at J, with 10 bases between. The germline V gene has CDR1 SGHTA and CDR2 FQGNSA. This CDR3 is built from 13 residues.

The chain couples TRBV21-1 to TRBJ2-3; the DNA was not compared with TRBD1, the D call given in the table. TRBV21-1 represents a pseudogene. CDR3 length equals 15 residues. This CDR3 reads CASSKEGHGTDTQYF. For the CDR3, the DNA is TGTGCCAGCAGCAAAGAGGGACATGGCACAGATACGCAGTATTTT.

The V call is TRBV28, the J call TRBJ1-2; D is possibly TRBD1 (5 bases). Trimming pared 6 bases from V and 7 bases from J, leaving 12 bases between. Per germline, CDR1 MDHEN and CDR2 SYDVKM. This CDR3 has 12 amino acids. CDR3: CASRDGGVGYTF. The CDR3 nucleotides read TGTGCCAGCAGGGACGGGGGGGTTGGCTACACCTTC.

This clone has a handful of counts. This chain links TRBV28 with TRBJ2-2; D may be TRBD1 (6 bases). Germline CDR1 MDHEN, CDR2 SYDVKM. Trimming pared 2 bases from V and 3 bases from J, leaving 13 bases between. The CDR3 is 16 amino acids. CDR3 residues: CASSLSPGAHTGELFF. In DNA, the CDR3 is TGTGCCAGCAGTTTAAGCCCAGGGGCTCACACCGGGGAGCTGTTTTTT.

This chain joins TRBV2 and TRBJ1-5; possibly TRBD1 for D (6 bases). V was cut by 8 bases and J by 2 bases, with 13 bases left in between. The CDR3 is 14 amino acids. Germline-derived CDR1 and CDR2 are SNHLY and FYNNEI. CDR3 in DNA: TGTGCCAGCGGGTTGGACAGTGGCAATCAGCCCCAGCATTTT. Translated: CASGLDSGNQPQHF.

Comments on this clone: At one end, the junction sequence differs from germline, possibly due to a read error. This chain links TRBV7-9 with TRBJ2-3; 8 nucleotides line up with TRBD1. Germline loops: CDR1 SEHNR, CDR2 FQNEAQ (reference sequence). The CDR3 is made up of 14 amino acids. The DNA of the CDR3 is TGTTCCAGCAGCGTAGGGACAGGTCCAGATACGCAGTATTTT. It translates to CSSSVGTGPDTQYF.

This chain uses TRBV30 with TRBJ1-4; the D gene is possibly TRBD1 (5 bases). This CDR3 has 16 residues. The V and J ends lost 0 bases and 3 bases respectively, with 14 bases between them. The germline CDR1 and CDR2 sequences are GTSNPN and SVGIG (reference sequence). The CDR3 coding sequence is TGTGCCTGGAGTGTCGGGGGATTCGCAGCTAATGAAAAACTGTTTTTT. This encodes CAWSVGGFAANEKLFF.